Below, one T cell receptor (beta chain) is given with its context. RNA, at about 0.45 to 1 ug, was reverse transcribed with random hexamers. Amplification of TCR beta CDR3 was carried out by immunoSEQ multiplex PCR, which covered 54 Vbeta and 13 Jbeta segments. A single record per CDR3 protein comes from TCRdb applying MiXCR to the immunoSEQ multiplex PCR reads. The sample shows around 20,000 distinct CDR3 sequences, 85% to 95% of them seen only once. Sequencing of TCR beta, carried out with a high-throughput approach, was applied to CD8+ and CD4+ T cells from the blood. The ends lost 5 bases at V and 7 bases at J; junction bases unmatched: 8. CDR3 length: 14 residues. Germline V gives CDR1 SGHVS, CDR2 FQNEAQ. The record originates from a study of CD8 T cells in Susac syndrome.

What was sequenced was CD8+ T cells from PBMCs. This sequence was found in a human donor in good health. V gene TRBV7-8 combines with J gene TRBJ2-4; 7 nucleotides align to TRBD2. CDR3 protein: CASSTRGGSNIQYF. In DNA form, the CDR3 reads TGTGCCAGCAGCACAAGGGGAGGGTCCAACATTCAGTACTTC.